The source of this T cell receptor beta chain is a study of T cells after posttransplantation cyclophosphamide. This table comes from immunoSEQ multiplex PCR, and its TCRdb copy is limited to in-frame clones, with some not included. This sample carries tens of thousands of clones, none of them present only once. This clone came up many times. The V gene lost 0 bases and the J gene lost 2 bases, with 6 bases spanning the gap. Germline-derived CDR1 and CDR2 are SGDLS and YYNGEE. The CDR3 has 14 amino acids. This receptor was obtained from a young man in good health and a related stem cell transplant donor. The source material was PBMCs. The chain uses TRBV9 and TRBJ1-3; D gene ambiguous. The CDR3 nucleotides read TGTGCCAGCAGCGTAGAGGTGGCTGGAAACACCATATATTTT. Residues: CASSVEVAGNTIYF. Supplemented by reference TRBV9 and TRBJ1-3, the full variable domain reads DSGVTQTPKHLITATGQRVTLRCSPRSGDLSVYWYQQSLDQGLQFLIQYYNGEERAKGNILERFSAQQFPDLHSELNLSSLELGDSALYFCASSVEVAGNTIYFGEGSWLTVV.